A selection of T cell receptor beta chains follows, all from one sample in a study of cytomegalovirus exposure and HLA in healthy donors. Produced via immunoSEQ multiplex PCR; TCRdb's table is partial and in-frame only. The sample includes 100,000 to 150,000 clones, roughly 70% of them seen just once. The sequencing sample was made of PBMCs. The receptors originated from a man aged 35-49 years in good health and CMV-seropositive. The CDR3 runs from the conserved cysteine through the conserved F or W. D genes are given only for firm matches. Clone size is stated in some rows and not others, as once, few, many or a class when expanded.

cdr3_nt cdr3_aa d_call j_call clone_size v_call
TGCGCCAGCAGCCAAGTACAGGGAACCACTGAAGCTTTCTTT CASSQVQGTTEAFF - TRBJ1-1 - TRBV4-1
TGTGCCATCAGTGAGTCGGCTAGCGGGGGGAGGGGGCAGTTCTTC CAISESASGGRGQFF TRBD2 TRBJ2-1 - TRBV10-3
TGCGCCAGCAGGATCCCGGGACTAGCGGGTAACAATGAGCAGTTCTTC CASRIPGLAGNNEQFF TRBD2 TRBJ2-1 - TRBV5-1
TGTGCCAGCACCCCGTCTGCCCCGGGGACAGGGGTAGGCTACACCTTC CASTPSAPGTGVGYTF TRBD1 TRBJ1-2 - TRBV5-4
TGTGCCAGCAGCCCGCCCAGGGCTAATGAAAAACTGTTTTTT CASSPPRANEKLFF - TRBJ1-4 - TRBV7-8
TGTGCCAGCAGGCCTCCGGGACAGGGGAATAGCAATCAGCCCCAGCATTTT CASRPPGQGNSNQPQHF TRBD1 TRBJ1-5 - TRBV14
TGTGCCAGCAGCCAAGAGGGGGGACAGGGCACAGATACGCAGTATTTT CASSQEGGQGTDTQYF TRBD1 TRBJ2-3 - TRBV4-2
TGTGCCAGCAGCCTAGGACAGGGAGAGACCCAGTACTTC CASSLGQGETQYF TRBD1 TRBJ2-5 - TRBV7-8
TGTGCCAGCAGCCCAGGGGCTAGCGGGGCCTACGAGCAGTACTTC CASSPGASGAYEQYF TRBD2 TRBJ2-7 once TRBV14
TGTGCCAGCAGTTACTCTAGGAGCTCCTATAATTCACCCCTCCACTTT CASSYSRSSYNSPLHF - TRBJ1-6 - TRBV6-5
TGTGCCAGCAGCTTGCAGGGGGCAGGGAGCTCTGGAAACACCATATATTTT CASSLQGAGSSGNTIYF TRBD1 TRBJ1-3 - TRBV5-6
TGTGCCAGCTCACCTTGGACAACAGCCAGCTCCTACGAGCAGTACTTC CASSPWTTASSYEQYF - TRBJ2-7 - TRBV18
TGTGCCAGCACCTGGACAGGGGGCAGAGGTGAAGCTTTCTTT CASTWTGGRGEAFF TRBD1 TRBJ1-1 - TRBV27
TGCGCCAGCAGCTTGGCGCAGATGTGGGGCCAAACCTACGAGCAGTACTTC CASSLAQMWGQTYEQYF - TRBJ2-7 - TRBV5-1
TGTGCCAGTAGTATAGGCGGGACAGGGTTCTACGAGCAGTACTTC CASSIGGTGFYEQYF TRBD1 TRBJ2-7 once TRBV19
TGTGCCAGCAGTTCCCAGGGGGAAAATTCACCCCTCCACTTT CASSSQGENSPLHF TRBD1 TRBJ1-6 - TRBV6-5
TGTGCCAGCAGTCTTACGTTGGGACAGGGTTATGGCTACACCTTC CASSLTLGQGYGYTF TRBD1 TRBJ1-2 - TRBV27
TGCGCCAGCAGCTTGGGGCTAGCGGGAGCTTACAATGAGCAGTTCTTC CASSLGLAGAYNEQFF TRBD2 TRBJ2-1 - TRBV5-1
TGTGCCAGCAGCTTTCTATCCGGGAGGTCCTACAATGAGCAGTTCTTC CASSFLSGRSYNEQFF TRBD2 TRBJ2-1 - TRBV7-9
TGTGCCAGCAGCTTAGGACAGGGGCGTCAGCCCCAGCATTTT CASSLGQGRQPQHF TRBD1 TRBJ1-5 - TRBV5-6
TGTGCCTGCCGGACAGGGGGAGATCAGCCCCAGCATTTT CACRTGGDQPQHF TRBD1 TRBJ1-5 once TRBV30
TGTGCCAGTGGGGCGGGGCCCTACGAGCAGTACTTC CASGAGPYEQYF - TRBJ2-7 - TRBV19
TGTGCCAGCCGGGACAGCCGTAATGAAAAACTGTTTTTT CASRDSRNEKLFF TRBD1 TRBJ1-4 - TRBV10-3
TGTGCCAGTAGTACTAGGTTAGCGGGACACAATGAGCAGTTCTTC CASSTRLAGHNEQFF TRBD2 TRBJ2-1 - TRBV19
TGTGCCAGCAGTTACCGGGACAGGGCGTACGAGCAGTACTTC CASSYRDRAYEQYF TRBD1 TRBJ2-7 - TRBV6-6
TGTGCCAGTAGTATCCCGACAGGGAGCTTGGACACTGAAGCTTTCTTT CASSIPTGSLDTEAFF TRBD1 TRBJ1-1 - TRBV19
TGTGCCAGCAGTTTATCGGGGGCAGGGGGATCCTATGGCTACACCTTC CASSLSGAGGSYGYTF TRBD1 TRBJ1-2 - TRBV27
TGTGCCAGCAGCGCCCGGGTGTACACAGATACGCAGTATTTT CASSARVYTDTQYF - TRBJ2-3 - TRBV11-1
TGTGCCAGCAGCGGGACTAGCGGGAGTCTCGAGCAGTACTTC CASSGTSGSLEQYF TRBD2 TRBJ2-7 few TRBV2
TGTGCCAGCAGCGCGGGACCCAGGGCCACCGGGGAGCTGTTTTTT CASSAGPRATGELFF - TRBJ2-2 - TRBV7-8
TGTGCCAGCAGCCCGGGACTTGCATCCAGCACAGATACGCAGTATTTT CASSPGLASSTDTQYF - TRBJ2-3 - TRBV5-5
TGTGCCAGCAAGGGACTAGCGGGCCTCAATGAGCAGTTCTTC CASKGLAGLNEQFF TRBD2 TRBJ2-1 - TRBV6-5
TGTGCCAGCAGTTTGGCAGTCGGGGCCAAAAACATTCAGTACTTC CASSLAVGAKNIQYF - TRBJ2-4 - TRBV27
TGCGCCAGCAGCTTGACAGGGGCCTTGAACACTGAAGCTTTCTTT CASSLTGALNTEAFF TRBD1 TRBJ1-1 - TRBV5-1
TGTGCCAGCTCGCAAGCGGGAGTCGGGAACACCGGGGAGCTGTTTTTT CASSQAGVGNTGELFF TRBD2 TRBJ2-2 - TRBV18
TGTGCCAGCAGTCCCCTCCCTGTGGCAGGGGAAAACACTGAAGCTTTCTTT CASSPLPVAGENTEAFF - TRBJ1-1 - TRBV28
TGTGCCAGCAGCTTGGTAGCGGGGTCTTACAATGAGCAGTTCTTC CASSLVAGSYNEQFF TRBD2 TRBJ2-1 - TRBV5-4